A selection of T cell receptor beta chains follows, all from one sample in a study of cytomegalovirus exposure and HLA in healthy donors. The table came from immunoSEQ multiplex PCR; TCRdb's copy has only in-frame clones and leaves some out. Here the sample spans more than 95,000 clones, about 70% being singletons. Sequenced: PBMCs. Every receptor here comes from a female donor in good health and CMV-seropositive. The CDR3 runs from the conserved cysteine through the conserved F or W. Each record gives: J gene, clone size, V gene, D gene, CDR3 DNA, CDR3 protein. The D gene is left open where the match is weak. Where a row states a size, it is once, few, many or the class of an expanded clone; other rows omit it.

J gene: TRBJ2-7; clone size: once; V gene: TRBV28; D gene: .; CDR3 DNA: TGTGCCAGCAGTGGGACTCCCACCTACGAGCAGTACTTC; CDR3 protein: CASSGTPTYEQYF
J gene: TRBJ2-1; clone size: .; V gene: TRBV7-9; D gene: TRBD2; CDR3 DNA: TGTGCCAGCAGCTTACCACACCGACTAGCGGGTATTATAAATGAGCAGTTCTTC; CDR3 protein: CASSLPHRLAGIINEQFF
J gene: TRBJ2-3; clone size: few; V gene: TRBV9; D gene: .; CDR3 DNA: TGTGCCAGCAGCGTAGACTCAGGCGGCACAGATACGCAGTATTTT; CDR3 protein: CASSVDSGGTDTQYF
J gene: TRBJ1-5; clone size: .; V gene: TRBV5-6; D gene: .; CDR3 DNA: TGTGCCAGCAGCTTCCTGGACAGCCATCAGCCCCAGCATTTT; CDR3 protein: CASSFLDSHQPQHF
J gene: TRBJ1-3; clone size: .; V gene: TRBV6-4; D gene: .; CDR3 DNA: TGTGCCAGCAGTGGGCAGCGCTCTGGAAACACCATATATTTT; CDR3 protein: CASSGQRSGNTIYF
J gene: TRBJ1-1; clone size: .; V gene: TRBV10-3; D gene: TRBD1; CDR3 DNA: TGTGCCATCAGCCGACAGGGGAACACTGAAGCTTTCTTT; CDR3 protein: CAISRQGNTEAFF
J gene: TRBJ2-7; clone size: .; V gene: TRBV5-1; D gene: TRBD2; CDR3 DNA: TGCGCCAGCAAGGAGACTAGCGGGGGGTACGAGCAGTACTTC; CDR3 protein: CASKETSGGYEQYF
J gene: TRBJ2-1; clone size: .; V gene: TRBV7-9; D gene: TRBD2; CDR3 DNA: TGTGCCAGCAGCATTACTAGCGGCGCCTACAATGAGCAGTTCTTC; CDR3 protein: CASSITSGAYNEQFF
J gene: TRBJ2-2; clone size: .; V gene: TRBV30; D gene: .; CDR3 DNA: TGTGCCTGGGATCCCGACAGCAACACCGGGGAGCTGTTTTTT; CDR3 protein: CAWDPDSNTGELFF
J gene: TRBJ2-3; clone size: .; V gene: TRBV7-9; D gene: TRBD2; CDR3 DNA: TGTGCCAGCAGCCACCTGCGGGGGAGGGGAGATACGCAGTATTTT; CDR3 protein: CASSHLRGRGDTQYF
J gene: TRBJ2-6; clone size: once; V gene: TRBV28; D gene: .; CDR3 DNA: TGTGCCAGCAGCCATAGGTTAGACGGGAGCTCTGGGGCCAACGTCCTGACTTTC; CDR3 protein: CASSHRLDGSSGANVLTF
J gene: TRBJ2-7; clone size: .; V gene: TRBV5-4; D gene: .; CDR3 DNA: TGTGCCAGCAGACCCGACAGTTCCTACGAGCAGTACTTC; CDR3 protein: CASRPDSSYEQYF
J gene: TRBJ1-3; clone size: few; V gene: TRBV6-1; D gene: .; CDR3 DNA: TGTGCCAGCATTACCAGGGATCGAAACACCATATATTTT; CDR3 protein: CASITRDRNTIYF
J gene: TRBJ2-1; clone size: once; V gene: TRBV4-1; D gene: TRBD2; CDR3 DNA: TGCGCCAGCAGCCAAGGAGGTAGCGGGAGTACGATGTACAATGAGCAGTTCTTC; CDR3 protein: CASSQGGSGSTMYNEQFF
J gene: TRBJ2-1; clone size: .; V gene: TRBV6-4; D gene: .; CDR3 DNA: TGTGCCAGCAGTGAGGACAGAGACAATGAGCAGTTCTTC; CDR3 protein: CASSEDRDNEQFF
J gene: TRBJ2-3; clone size: .; V gene: TRBV5-1; D gene: .; CDR3 DNA: TGCGCCAGCAGCCCAGTACTGACTAATCCAGATACGCAGTATTTT; CDR3 protein: CASSPVLTNPDTQYF
J gene: TRBJ2-3; clone size: .; V gene: TRBV7-3; D gene: TRBD1; CDR3 DNA: TGTGCCAGCAGTACCGGGACAGGTACAGATACGCAGTATTTT; CDR3 protein: CASSTGTGTDTQYF
J gene: TRBJ2-5; clone size: .; V gene: TRBV28; D gene: .; CDR3 DNA: TGTGCCAGCCGGACTGCCGGAATAGAGACCCAGTACTTC; CDR3 protein: CASRTAGIETQYF
J gene: TRBJ1-1; clone size: .; V gene: TRBV5-1; D gene: .; CDR3 DNA: TGCGCCAGCAGCTTGGACGGGGGACCGAACACTGAAGCTTTCTTT; CDR3 protein: CASSLDGGPNTEAFF
J gene: TRBJ1-2; clone size: .; V gene: TRBV29-1; D gene: .; CDR3 DNA: TGCAGCGTTGTTCAGGGCTCTTCCCCCTATGGCTACACCTTC; CDR3 protein: CSVVQGSSPYGYTF
J gene: TRBJ1-2; clone size: .; V gene: TRBV7-2; D gene: TRBD1; CDR3 DNA: TGTGCCAGCAGCTTCGGGACAGACGACTATGGCTACACCTTC; CDR3 protein: CASSFGTDDYGYTF
J gene: TRBJ1-5; clone size: few; V gene: TRBV27; D gene: TRBD1; CDR3 DNA: TGTGCCAGCAGCTTACAGGGGGCAGGTCAGCCCCAGCATTTT; CDR3 protein: CASSLQGAGQPQHF
J gene: TRBJ1-2; clone size: .; V gene: TRBV28; D gene: .; CDR3 DNA: TGTGCCAGCAGCCCCGCAGGGAACAAGGGCTATGGCTACACCTTC; CDR3 protein: CASSPAGNKGYGYTF
J gene: TRBJ1-1; clone size: once; V gene: TRBV30; D gene: .; CDR3 DNA: TGTGCCTGGAGTCCAGGGCGGACTGAAGCTTTCTTT; CDR3 protein: CAWSPGRTEAFF
J gene: TRBJ2-6; clone size: .; V gene: TRBV19; D gene: TRBD2; CDR3 DNA: TGTGCCAGTACGCCAATCGGGAGGGTGGGGGGCTCTGGGGCCAACGTCCTGACTTTC; CDR3 protein: CASTPIGRVGGSGANVLTF
J gene: TRBJ1-1; clone size: .; V gene: TRBV29-1; D gene: .; CDR3 DNA: TGCAGCGTGGCCTTAGGAGCCATGAACACTGAAGCTTTCTTT; CDR3 protein: CSVALGAMNTEAFF
J gene: TRBJ1-1; clone size: once; V gene: TRBV9; D gene: .; CDR3 DNA: TGTGCCAGCAGCGTAGAGAGCGGGAAGGCTTTCTTT; CDR3 protein: CASSVESGKAFF
J gene: TRBJ2-1; clone size: .; V gene: TRBV4-1; D gene: TRBD2; CDR3 DNA: TGCGCCAGCAGCCAGTTCGGAACTAGCGGCGATGAGCAGTTCTTC; CDR3 protein: CASSQFGTSGDEQFF
J gene: TRBJ1-2; clone size: .; V gene: TRBV7-2; D gene: TRBD1; CDR3 DNA: TGTGCCAGCAGCTTAGAGGGGGCCTATGGCTACACCTTC; CDR3 protein: CASSLEGAYGYTF
J gene: TRBJ2-7; clone size: .; V gene: TRBV5-1; D gene: .; CDR3 DNA: TGCGCCAGCAGCTTGGATATAGCGGCGTTCTACGAGCAGTACTTC; CDR3 protein: CASSLDIAAFYEQYF
J gene: TRBJ2-3; clone size: .; V gene: TRBV28; D gene: .; CDR3 DNA: TGTGCCAGCAGTCCGATCGACAGTCACACAGATACGCAGTATTTT; CDR3 protein: CASSPIDSHTDTQYF
J gene: TRBJ1-2; clone size: .; V gene: TRBV11-2; D gene: .; CDR3 DNA: TGTGCCAGCAGCTTAGACCCCGACAGTTATGGCTACACCTTC; CDR3 protein: CASSLDPDSYGYTF